These 23 T cell receptor beta chains share one sample of origin, sequenced in a study of blood T cells in healthy people across ages. Through a sample-barcoded 5' primer and a J-beta primer mix, a second PCR was run for roughly 6 to 11 cycles. One entry per CDR3 protein, called by TCRdb with MiXCR from the 5' RACE reads. The top ten clones hold under 15% of a sample with 700,000 to 850,000 distinct CDR3 sequences, about 37% of them seen once. The sequenced sample was blood. These receptors were collected from a man between 18 and 35 years old in good health.

In its sample, this clonotype was seen a few times. This chain joins TRBV7-2 and TRBJ2-7; TRBD1 might be the D (6 bases). The CDR3 length is 15 residues. Germline V gives CDR1 SGHTA, CDR2 FQGNSA. The V gene lost 1 base and the J gene lost 8 bases, with 18 bases spanning the gap. This CDR3 reads CASSLGGPTPMKQYF. The CDR3 DNA reads as TGTGCCAGCAGCTTAGGGGGGCCGACCCCTATGAAGCAGTACTTC. Combining the CDR3 with reference TRBV7-2 and TRBJ2-7 gives the whole variable domain GAGVSQSPSNKVTEKGKDVELRCDPISGHTALYWYRQSLGQGLEFLIYFQGNSAPDKSGLPSDRFSAERTGGSVSTLTIQRTQQEDSAVYLCASSLGGPTPMKQYFGPGTRLTVT.

This clonotype has a single count. The V gene is TRBV2, the J gene TRBJ1-3; 8 nucleotides align to TRBD1. The junction had 11 bases not matched to a gene; V was cut back by 3 bases and J by 1 base. The CDR3 covers 18 residues. The germline CDR1 and CDR2 sequences are SNHLY and FYNNEI. The CDR3 region has the DNA TGTGCCAGCAGTGAGGCGGCAGGGGGCCCCTCTTCTGGAAACACCATATATTTT. Translated, it gives CASSEAAGGPSSGNTIYF.

This clonotype was observed a few times. This rearrangement joins TRBV7-2 to TRBJ2-2, with D perhaps TRBD1 (6 bases). The CDR3 loop spans 16 amino acids. V lost 1 base and J lost 4, with 13 bases in between. Germline CDR1 is SGHTA and CDR2 is FQGNSA. The CDR3 here is CASSLGGGFVTGELFF. The CDR3 DNA sequence: TGTGCCAGCAGCTTAGGTGGGGGCTTTGTCACCGGGGAGCTGTTTTTT.

This clonotype was recorded a few times. This chain uses TRBV11-2 with TRBJ2-5; TRBD2 matches 10 bases. The CDR3 has 15 residues. Germline CDR1 is SGHAT and CDR2 is FQNNGV. Unmatched junction bases numbered 5, after V lost 5 bases and J lost 2 bases. The CDR3 DNA reads TGTGCCAGCAGCCACGGACTAGCGGAACAAGAGACCCAGTACTTC. Translated, it gives CASSHGLAEQETQYF. The complete variable domain, with remaining parts taken from reference TRBV11-2 and TRBJ2-5, reads EAGVAQSPRYKIIEKRQSVAFWCNPISGHATLYWYQQILGQGPKLLIQFQNNGVVDDSQLPKDRFSAERLKGVDSTLKIQPAKLEDSAVYLCASSHGLAEQETQYFGPGTRLLVL.

The chain combines TRBV12-3 or TRBV12-4 with TRBJ2-3, with D tentatively TRBD1 (5 bases). This CDR3 spans 16 amino acids. The V end was cut by 3 bases, the J end by 11 bases, with 24 bases between. CDR3 in amino acids: CASSFGHTGNTDVQYF. As DNA, the CDR3 is TGTGCCAGCAGTTTCGGTCATACAGGAAACACAGATGTGCAGTATTTT.

At least ten counts were recorded for this clonotype. This rearrangement joins TRBV20-1 to TRBJ2-2; the D gene could be TRBD1 or TRBD2 (6 bases each). The CDR3 length is 14 residues. The V end lost 4 bases, the J end lost 1 base, and 10 bases lay between the germline ends. Germline V lookup: CDR1 DFQATT, CDR2 SNEGSKA (reference sequence). The CDR3 is CSAKGGGNTGELFF. The CDR3 DNA follows: TGCAGTGCTAAGGGGGGCGGGAACACCGGGGAGCTGTTTTTT.

This clonotype appeared many times. The gene calls are TRBV6-2 or TRBV6-3 and TRBJ1-2; D unclear. The CDR3 extends over 15 amino acids. Deletions cut 0 bases from V and 0 bases from J, with 8 bases between. Germline V gene sequence: CDR1 MNHEY, CDR2 SVGEGT. In DNA, the CDR3 is TGTGCCAGCAGTTACTCGACGGAGTCTAACTATGGCTACACCTTC. This gives the protein CASSYSTESNYGYTF.

This clonotype showed up just a few times. This rearrangement joins TRBV7-9 to TRBJ1-6; 12 bases are a match to TRBD1. In germline, CDR1 is SEHNR, CDR2 FQNEAQ (reference sequence). The CDR3 covers 15 residues. Trimming took 3 bases from V and 10 from J; bases not matched to a gene: 4. CDR3 coding DNA: TGTGCCAGCAGCTTTGGGACAGGGGGCGTCTCACCCCTCCACTTT. Translating gives CASSFGTGGVSPLHF.

In this sample, this clonotype turned up a few times. V and J are TRBV28 and TRBJ1-5, with 7 bases fitting TRBD1. Germline trimming cut 1 base from V and 7 bases from J; bases unmatched to any gene: 13. Germline CDR1 and CDR2: MDHEN and SYDVKM. CDR3 length: 17 amino acids. DNA of the CDR3: TGTGCCAGCAGTTTATACAGGGGCAGGGGGTTAACGCAGCCCCAGCATTTT. Its protein is CASSLYRGRGLTQPQHF.

V is TRBV11-1 and J is TRBJ1-1; TRBD1 aligns across 10 bases. Germline CDR1 is SGHAT and CDR2 is FQDESV (reference sequence). This CDR3 has 15 amino acids. J was trimmed by 1 base and V by 8 bases; bases with no gene match: 7. CDR3 region: CASGRDRGRNTEAFF. DNA of the CDR3: TGTGCCAGCGGACGGGACAGGGGCAGGAACACTGAAGCTTTCTTT.

This clonotype has a count of ten or more. The CDR3 here is CASSSGTSADTQYF. DNA of the CDR3: TGTGCCAGCAGTTCCGGAACTAGCGCAGATACGCAGTATTTT. The chain uses TRBV12-3 or TRBV12-4 and TRBJ2-3; 7 bases are shared with TRBD2. CDR3 length: 14 residues. The V and J ends lost 4 bases and 4 bases, in that order; junction bases with no gene match: 5.

As for this clonotype: A much larger clone lies one base from this, so it may be a read error. The chain recombines TRBV29-1 with TRBJ2-7; D may be TRBD1 (5 bases). The germline gives CDR1 SQVTM, CDR2 ANQGSEA. The CDR3 extends over 11 amino acids. V dropped 6 bases and J dropped 5 bases, with 11 bases sitting between them. The CDR3 region is CSVVAGNEQYF. CDR3 DNA sequence: TGCAGCGTCGTGGCAGGGAACGAGCAGTACTTC.

This clonotype has a count of ten or more. This chain uses TRBV20-1 with TRBJ2-3; 10 bases fit TRBD2. CDR3 length: 18 residues. Germline CDR1 is DFQATT and CDR2 is SNEGSKA (reference sequence). After removal of 3 bases from V and 2 bases from J, the junction contained 14 bases not matched to a gene. CDR3 sequence reads: CSARNKFLAGDPTDTQYF. The CDR3 nucleotides are TGCAGTGCTAGGAATAAGTTCCTAGCGGGGGATCCCACAGATACGCAGTATTTT.

This clonotype has a handful of counts. The chain recombines TRBV4-3 with TRBJ1-2; no firm D call. In germline, CDR1 is LGHNA, CDR2 YSLEER. CDR3 length equals 16 residues. The V and J ends lost 0 bases and 5 bases respectively, with 16 bases between them. The CDR3: CASSQDGEGGSYGYTF. In DNA, the CDR3 is TGCGCCAGCAGCCAAGATGGTGAGGGTGGGTCGTATGGCTACACCTTC.

This clonotype was observed a single time. The rearrangement joins TRBV6-1 to TRBJ2-1; 14 bases are shared with TRBD2. This CDR3 has 15 residues. Germline assignment: CDR1 MNHNS and CDR2 SASEGT. V lost 6 bases, J lost 6 bases, and 4 bases stayed unmatched. The CDR3 loop is CASRGLAGGGNEQFF. CDR3 in DNA: TGTGCCAGCAGAGGACTAGCGGGGGGCGGCAATGAGCAGTTCTTC.

This clonotype has just a few counts. This chain links TRBV5-6 with TRBJ2-7; D may be TRBD1 (6 bases). The V end was cut by 4 bases, the J end by 3 bases, with 14 bases between. This CDR3 has 14 amino acids. Germline CDR1 is SGHDT and CDR2 is YYEEEE. In nucleotides, the CDR3 is TGTGCCAGCAGCGTAGGACAGAGAGGCTACGAGCAGTACTTC. Amino acids: CASSVGQRGYEQYF.

V and J are TRBV7-2 and TRBJ2-5, with D perhaps matching TRBD2 (7 bases). From germline, CDR1 is SGHTA and CDR2 FQGNSA. V gave up 1 base and J gave up 4 bases, with 13 bases separating them. The CDR3 loop spans 15 amino acids. CDR3 residues: CASSLGSGEGETQYF. The CDR3 bases are TGTGCCAGCAGCTTAGGTTCAGGGGAGGGAGAGACCCAGTACTTC.

The chain carries TRBV2 and TRBJ2-7, with 14 bases aligning to TRBD2. The length of the CDR3 is 17 residues. The ends lost 2 bases at V and 9 bases at J; junction bases unmatched: 12. In germline, CDR1 is SNHLY, CDR2 FYNNEI. The CDR3 DNA reads TGTGCCAGCAGTGAAAGGACTAGCGGGGGGTCCTACAATGGGCAGTACTTC. Translation gives CASSERTSGGSYNGQYF.

In this sample, this clonotype turned up a few times. One end of the junction does not line up with germline, which may come from a read error. This rearrangement joins TRBV5-5 to TRBJ1-1, with D uncertain. Germline V gives CDR1 SGHKS, CDR2 YYEKEE (reference sequence). CDR3 length equals 13 residues. This chain's CDR3 is CASSQVLASEAFF. The CDR3 region has the DNA TGCGCCAGCAGCCAGGTTTTGGCATCTGAAGCTTTCTTT.

As DNA, the CDR3 is TGTGCCAGCAGTGCGATGGTCGGACGAAATTCACCCCTCCACTTT. This codes for CASSAMVGRNSPLHF. This chain links TRBV2 with TRBJ1-6; D uncertain. The CDR3 covers 15 residues. Between the trimmed V and J ends, which lost 4 bases and 7 bases, there was a span of 14 bases. Germline assignment: CDR1 SNHLY and CDR2 FYNNEI.

The rearrangement links TRBV5-1 to TRBJ2-1; D is tentatively TRBD1 or TRBD2 (5 bases each). Germline CDR1 and CDR2: SGHRS and YFSETQ. Between the trimmed V and J ends, which lost 0 bases and 13 bases, there was a span of 8 bases. The CDR3 is 11 residues long. CDR3 loop: CASSLGDRQFF. For the CDR3, the DNA is TGCGCCAGCAGCTTGGGGGACCGACAGTTCTTC.

The chain is built from TRBV12-3 or TRBV12-4 and TRBJ2-7; 12 bases align to TRBD2. This CDR3 is 14 amino acids long. With 2 bases clipped from V and 6 bases from J, the junction kept 2 bases outside the gene matches. CDR3 sequence: CASSLSSGRAEQYF. CDR3 nucleotide sequence: TGTGCCAGCAGTTTATCTAGCGGGAGGGCCGAGCAGTACTTC.

This chain connects TRBV7-8 to TRBJ1-2; no firm D call. Germline-derived CDR1 and CDR2 are SGHVS and FQNEAQ. This CDR3 contains 13 residues. The V and J ends lost 0 bases and 6 bases respectively, with 8 bases between them. For the CDR3, the DNA is TGTGCCAGCAGCTTAGCGTATATGGATGGCTACACCTTC. Translation gives CASSLAYMDGYTF. Looking up the rest from reference TRBV7-8 and TRBJ1-2 gives the full variable domain: GAGVSQSPRYKVAKRGQDVALRCDPISGHVSLFWYQQALGQGPEFLTYFQNEAQLDKSGLPSDRFFAERPEGSVSTLKIQRTQQEDSAVYLCASSLAYMDGYTFGSGTRLTVV.